The TCR beta chain described here comes from a study of shared clonotypes between healthy human individuals. V lost 1 base to trimming and J lost 8 bases, with 14 bases between them. The CDR3 length is 14 residues. CDR1 SNHLY and CDR2 FYNNEI come from the germline V gene. This clone has only one observation. Antigen: not known. Sequencing used immunoSEQ multiplex PCR; TCRdb keeps in-frame clones, though not all of them. The table records roughly 2.5 million clones, over 85% of them present only once. Study-level findings and limits: Among donors, clonotype sharing was expected to be affected by sequencing depth. Against clonotypes common to all four donors, non-shared ones had lower generation probabilities. Exclusively blood specimens were collected; tissue repertoires likely differ. Naive CD4 clonotypes were shared across a few donors at 5% to 6%.

This chain uses TRBV2 with TRBJ1-2; unclear D gene. Source material: naive CD4+ T cells sorted from blood. Subset reported: CD45RA+ positively selected. The receptor's source is a man aged 18 to 35 in good health. This CDR3 is CASSEEGSRYGYTF. The CDR3 DNA reads as TGTGCCAGCAGTGAAGAGGGCAGTCGGTACGGCTACACCTTC.